The 22 T cell receptor beta chains presented below share a single source sample, sequenced in a study of vaccination and CD4 T cells after COVID-19. These receptors lack a known antigen. Sequencing of cultured CD4+ T cell DNA used the Oncomine TCR Beta short-read assay. Someone extracted genomic DNA from cultured CD4+ T cells. TCRdb reprocessed the PCR reads via MiXCR and lists one record per CDR3 protein. The data hold some 8,900 distinct CDR3 sequences, with under 40% observed a single time. Treatment meaning: approximately 9-day PBMC culture with coronavirus spike peptide pools or control peptides (ViraFEST assay). Prior to the COVID-19 pandemic (2011-2018), the unexposed donor's CD4+ T cells were collected. Sequencing was performed on CD4+ T cells from blood, cultured in vitro. The receptors derive from a human donor in good health.

The chain uses TRBV7-9 and TRBJ2-7; D gene uncertain. V was pared by 5 bases and J by 4 bases, with 12 bases between. Per germline, CDR1 SEHNR and CDR2 FQNEAQ (reference sequence). The CDR3 length is 13 residues. CDR3 sequence reads: CASSPKGPYEQYF. For the CDR3, the DNA is TGTGCCAGCAGCCCCAAGGGCCCTTACGAGCAGTACTTC.

This clonotype came up a few times. The chain links TRBV20-1 to TRBJ2-5; D remains unclear. Per germline, CDR1 DFQATT and CDR2 SNEGSKA (reference sequence). The CDR3 has 16 residues. Trimming removed 7 bases from V and 4 bases from J, with 25 bases in between. The CDR3 spells CSVKAGNPLVRETQYF. Written as DNA, the CDR3 is TGCAGTGTTAAGGCAGGCAACCCTCTGGTTAGAGAGACCCAGTACTTC.

About this clonotype itself: At one boundary the junction diverges from the germline segment, which might be a read error. The genes are TRBV20-1 and TRBJ2-3, with D perhaps TRBD2 (6 bases). CDR1 DFQATT and CDR2 SNEGSKA come from the germline V gene (reference sequence). This CDR3 region has 14 residues. The CDR3 protein is CSARESSSADTQYF. The CDR3 nucleotides read TGCAGTGCTCGAGAATCTTCTAGCGCAGATACGCAGTATTTT.

The chain uses TRBV12-3 or TRBV12-4 and TRBJ2-7; D is unclear. V shed 6 bases and J shed 0 bases, with 12 bases lying between them. CDR3 length: 14 amino acids. The CDR3 region has the DNA TGTGCCAGCAGCCGTCTTCTCAGCTCCTACGAGCAGTACTTC. Amino acid sequence: CASSRLLSSYEQYF.

Here the CDR3 reads CASTEGQGGTEAFF. CDR3 nucleotide sequence: TGTGCCAGCACCGAGGGACAGGGCGGCACTGAAGCTTTCTTT. This chain uses TRBV6-1 with TRBJ1-1, with 9 bases identical to TRBD1. CDR3 length: 14 amino acids. With V trimmed by 7 bases and J by 4 bases, 7 bases remained unmatched. Germline-derived CDR1 and CDR2 are MNHNS and SASEGT.

Judged by abundance, this clonotype is medium-sized. This chain connects TRBV15 to TRBJ1-5; D gene uncertain. The CDR3 contains 16 residues. Trimming pared 0 bases from V and 4 bases from J, leaving 13 bases between. Germline assignment: CDR1 LNHNV and CDR2 YYDKDF (reference sequence). CDR3 nucleotides: TGTGCCACCAGCAGAGATGGCGGGGAAGGGAATCAGCCCCAGCATTTT. Translation gives CATSRDGGEGNQPQHF.

The chain combines TRBV19 with TRBJ2-7; tentative D call: TRBD2 (5 bases). Germline assignment: CDR1 LNHDA and CDR2 SQIVND (reference sequence). V gave up 4 bases and J gave up 7 bases, with 17 bases separating them. This CDR3 has 14 amino acids. The CDR3 loop is CASSTLGLGVEQYF. In DNA form, the CDR3 reads TGTGCCAGTAGTACCCTGGGTCTCGGGGTAGAGCAGTACTTC.

This clonotype rates as medium-sized (0.01 to 0.1%). This chain uses TRBV20-1 with TRBJ1-6, with D possibly being TRBD1 (6 bases). Per germline, CDR1 DFQATT and CDR2 SNEGSKA (reference sequence). The CDR3 contains 14 residues. V shed 3 bases and J shed 9 bases, with 15 bases lying between them. The CDR3 sequence is CSARPGQGSSPLHF. CDR3 bases: TGCAGTGCTAGGCCCGGGCAGGGGTCTTCACCCCTCCACTTT.

This chain joins TRBV6-5 and TRBJ1-2, with TRBD1 matching 7 bases. V lost 2 bases to trimming and J lost 1 base; unmatched junction nucleotides: 4. Germline assignment: CDR1 MNHEY and CDR2 SVGAGI. The CDR3 contains 15 residues. The CDR3 region has the DNA TGTGCCAGCAGTTACGGGACAGCCTTTAACTATGGCTACACCTTC. As protein: CASSYGTAFNYGYTF.

The CDR3: CASSLPRANNEQFF. The CDR3 nucleotides are TGTGCCAGCAGTCTACCTAGGGCGAACAATGAGCAGTTCTTC. The rearrangement uses TRBV27 and TRBJ2-1; D not certain. The CDR3 is made up of 14 amino acids. CDR1 MNHEY and CDR2 SMNVEV come from the germline V gene (reference sequence). Trimming shortened V by 5 bases and J by 5 bases, and 13 bases separated the two germline ends.

This clonotype was seen only once. The chain links TRBV19 to TRBJ2-1, with D unclear. CDR3 length equals 17 residues. Trimming cost V 3 bases and J 5 bases, with 20 bases left between them. The V gene's germline CDR1 is LNHDA and CDR2 SQIVND (reference sequence). CDR3 loop: CASSIRGRPRLHNEQFF. The DNA for the CDR3 is TGTGCCAGTAGTATTCGTGGACGGCCTCGCCTCCACAATGAGCAGTTCTTC.

This clonotype is labeled as medium-sized (0.01 to 0.1%). The chain uses TRBV6-4 and TRBJ1-6, with 7 bases that match TRBD1. The germline V gene encodes CDR1 MRHNA and CDR2 SNTAGT. The CDR3 consists of 14 residues. J gave up 5 bases and V 2 bases, and 0 bases lay outside the gene matches. CDR3 amino acids: CASSDGTDNSPLHF. For the CDR3, the DNA is TGTGCCAGCAGTGACGGGACAGATAATTCACCCCTCCACTTT.

The chain employs TRBV6-2 or TRBV6-3 and TRBJ1-5; 10 nucleotides line up with TRBD1. Germline CDR1 is MNHEY and CDR2 is SVGEGT. J lost 2 bases, V lost 2 bases, and 6 bases had no gene match. The CDR3 spans 17 residues. CDR3 sequence (DNA): TGTGCCAGCAGTTACGGTAGGGGGACAGGGGGCAATCAGCCCCAGCATTTT. This encodes CASSYGRGTGGNQPQHF.

This clonotype showed up just a few times. In DNA form, the CDR3 reads TGTGCCAGCAGTTATTCGAAGTCTTACACCTACGAGCAGTACTTC. This gives the protein CASSYSKSYTYEQYF. The gene calls are TRBV6-2 or TRBV6-3 and TRBJ2-7; D gene ambiguous. This CDR3 contains 15 residues. The germline V gene has CDR1 MNHEY and CDR2 SVGEGT. Trimming took off 3 bases at V and 2 bases at J, with 14 bases between the two ends.

This clonotype was seen a few times. This chain connects TRBV6-2 or TRBV6-3 to TRBJ1-2; TRBD1 is a possible D gene (6 bases). This CDR3 is 12 amino acids long. V was trimmed by 6 bases and J by 4 bases, leaving 9 bases between them. CDR1 MNHEY and CDR2 SVGEGT come from the germline V gene. DNA of the CDR3: TGTGCCAGCAGCAGGACAGCCTATGGCTACACCTTC. Amino acid sequence: CASSRTAYGYTF.

J is TRBJ2-3 and V is TRBV7-2, with unresolved D. With 0 bases removed from V and 3 bases from J, the gap between germline ends came to 7 bases. The CDR3 totals 14 residues. Germline CDR1 and CDR2: SGHTA and FQGNSA. CDR3 protein: CASSLAAVTDTQYF. The CDR3 DNA is TGTGCCAGCAGCTTAGCGGCTGTTACAGATACGCAGTATTTT.

This sequence joins TRBV19 and TRBJ1-1, with TRBD1 matching over 7 bases. V shed 4 bases, J shed 10 bases, and the junction held 3 bases outside the gene matches. Germline V gives CDR1 LNHDA, CDR2 SQIVND (reference sequence). This CDR3 comprises 11 residues. CDR3 amino acids: CASSNRGSAFF. The CDR3 bases are TGTGCCAGTAGTAACAGGGGTTCAGCTTTCTTT.

The gene calls are TRBV6-1 and TRBJ2-6, with D hard to call. This CDR3 spans 13 amino acids. V was shortened by 11 bases and J by 2 bases, with 10 bases between the two germline ends. CDR1 and CDR2 from the germline V gene are MNHNS and SASEGT. Written as DNA, the CDR3 is TGTGCCGGTCGTGGGGCTGGGGCCAACGTCCTGACTTTC. This gives the protein CAGRGAGANVLTF.

By proportion, this clonotype is medium-sized. V usage is TRBV6-1 and J usage is TRBJ1-2; TRBD1 is a possible D gene (6 bases). Germline V gives CDR1 MNHNS, CDR2 SASEGT. The germline V and J ends were trimmed by 4 bases and 6 bases, with 12 bases remaining between them. This CDR3 region has 13 residues. CDR3 nucleotides: TGTGCCAGCAGTGGGACAGCTGCCCATGGCTACACCTTC. Translation: CASSGTAAHGYTF.

CDR3 in amino acids: CASRMGVDQPQHF. As DNA, the CDR3 is TGTGCCAGTAGGATGGGGGTGGATCAGCCCCAGCATTTT. The gene calls are TRBV19 and TRBJ1-5; D perhaps matches TRBD1 (5 bases). The length of the CDR3 is 13 residues. V was clipped by 6 bases and J by 5 bases, with 11 bases between them. The germline V gene encodes CDR1 LNHDA and CDR2 SQIVND (reference sequence).

This clonotype appeared a few times. The chain uses TRBV28 and TRBJ1-2; unclear D gene. Germline CDR1 and CDR2: MDHEN and SYDVKM. Trimming left V 4 bases short and J 5 bases short, with 11 bases between. The CDR3 spans 13 residues. The CDR3 sequence is CASSSSPQYGYTF. CDR3 DNA: TGTGCCAGCAGTTCCTCTCCTCAATATGGCTACACCTTC.

This clonotype was observed a few times. The rearrangement uses TRBV20-1 and TRBJ2-5; TRBD1 or TRBD2 may be the D gene (5 bases each). Per the germline V gene, CDR1 is DFQATT and CDR2 is SNEGSKA (reference sequence). The CDR3 runs to 13 residues. The ends were cut back, 1 base at V and 1 base at J, with 7 bases in the middle. CDR3 sequence: CSARGDRQETQYF. The CDR3 DNA reads as TGCAGTGCTAGAGGGGACCGCCAAGAGACCCAGTACTTC.